A selection of T cell receptor beta chains follows, all from one sample in a study of T-cell reconstitution after alpha-beta-depleted transplantation in children. MiXCR, run by TCRdb on the PCR reads, gives a single entry per CDR3 protein. Of around 300,000 distinct CDR3 sequences listed, 11% were seen once; the top ten hold 23%. Sequenced material: peripheral blood, taken 180 days after TCRalphabeta/CD19-depleted stem cell transplant. The receptor source for this set is a male patient aged 2 to 10 who had a stem cell transplant for chronic granulomatous disease, so the T cells may come from the graft donor. CDR3s include the opening cysteine and the closing phenylalanine or tryptophan. Each record gives: V gene, J gene, D gene, clone size, CDR3 DNA, CDR3 protein. A D gene is named only where the DNA matches it firmly. Expanded clones are given a class, and other clones once, few, many or no size at all.

V: TRBV28
J: TRBJ2-1
D: TRBD2
size: few
DNA: TGTGCCAGCAGTTTCGGGACTAGCGGGCGGGGTGAGCAGTTCTTC
CDR3: CASSFGTSGRGEQFF

V: TRBV12-3/TRBV12-4
J: TRBJ2-2
D: TRBD2
size: many
DNA: TGTGCCAGCAGAAACGCCGGGCGGGAGGGGAGGACCGGGGAGCTGTTTTTT
CDR3: CASRNAGREGRTGELFF

V: TRBV5-1
J: TRBJ2-2
D: TRBD2
size: many
DNA: TGCGCCAGCAGCTTACGGGGGGGCCGTGGTGTCACCGGGGAGCTGTTTTTT
CDR3: CASSLRGGRGVTGELFF

V: TRBV12-3/TRBV12-4
J: TRBJ2-1
D: TRBD1
size: many
DNA: TGTGCCAGCAGTTTAGCGGCCAGGGGGCTCCCCTTAACGAATGAGCAGTTCTTC
CDR3: CASSLAARGLPLTNEQFF

V: TRBV19
J: TRBJ2-7
D: TRBD2
size: few
DNA: TGTGCCAGTAGTAGGCGGGAGGACTCCTACGAGCAGTACTTC
CDR3: CASSRREDSYEQYF

V: TRBV20-1
J: TRBJ2-7
D: TRBD2
size: many
DNA: TGCAGTGCTAGAGCGGGACTAGCCACCTCCTACGAGCAGTACTTC
CDR3: CSARAGLATSYEQYF

V: TRBV2
J: TRBJ1-6
D: -
size: -
DNA: TGTGCCAGCAGTGAGGGAAAGGGGGATATTTCACCCCTCCACTTT
CDR3: CASSEGKGDISPLHF

V: TRBV4-2
J: TRBJ2-1
D: -
size: many
DNA: TGTGCCAGCAGCCAAGCCTTGGGTGGGGGGACCTACAATGAGCAGTTCTTC
CDR3: CASSQALGGGTYNEQFF

V: TRBV7-2
J: TRBJ1-2
D: -
size: many
DNA: TGTGCCAGCAGCGCCCTGGGGGGGCGGTCTAACTATGGCTACACCTTC
CDR3: CASSALGGRSNYGYTF

V: TRBV27
J: TRBJ1-1
D: -
size: many
DNA: TGTGCCAGCAGTTTATGGGGGCGCACTGAAGCTTTCTTT
CDR3: CASSLWGRTEAFF

V: TRBV15
J: TRBJ2-7
D: -
size: -
DNA: TGTGCCACCAGCAACGTACACGGTTCCTACGAGCAGTACTTC
CDR3: CATSNVHGSYEQYF

V: TRBV12-3/TRBV12-4
J: TRBJ1-5
D: -
size: many
DNA: TGTGCCAGCAGGCCGGGGACGGAAAGCAATCAGCCCCAGCATTTT
CDR3: CASRPGTESNQPQHF

V: TRBV5-4
J: TRBJ2-2
D: TRBD1
size: few
DNA: TGTGCCAGCAGACAGGGGTTGAACACCGGGGAGCTGTTTTTT
CDR3: CASRQGLNTGELFF

V: TRBV20-1
J: TRBJ2-3
D: -
size: many
DNA: TGCAGTCAGGAGAGGGGTTCAGATACGCAGTATTTT
CDR3: CSQERGSDTQYF

V: TRBV6-5
J: TRBJ2-7
D: -
size: many
DNA: TGTGCCAGCAGCAGGGACCTCTCCTACGAGCAGTACTTC
CDR3: CASSRDLSYEQYF

V: TRBV5-1
J: TRBJ2-3
D: TRBD2
size: many
DNA: TGCGCCAGCAGCGAGCTAGCGGGAGTTTCAGATACGCAGTATTTT
CDR3: CASSELAGVSDTQYF

V: TRBV12-3/TRBV12-4
J: TRBJ1-5
D: -
size: many
DNA: TGTGCCAGCAGCCATGGGGGGCCGGGTCAGCCCCAGCATTTT
CDR3: CASSHGGPGQPQHF

V: TRBV7-9
J: TRBJ2-5
D: -
size: many
DNA: TGTGCCAGCAGCTTTCTAAACAGCCAAGAGACCCAGTACTTC
CDR3: CASSFLNSQETQYF

V: TRBV15
J: TRBJ2-3
D: TRBD1
size: many
DNA: TGTGCCACCAGCGACTTTACTACAGGGGGCAGAGATACGCAGTATTTT
CDR3: CATSDFTTGGRDTQYF

V: TRBV27
J: TRBJ1-2
D: -
size: many
DNA: TGTGCCAGCAAGTCGGCAGGGCCTTATGGCTACACCTTC
CDR3: CASKSAGPYGYTF

V: TRBV28
J: TRBJ2-2
D: -
size: few
DNA: TGTGCCAGCAGTTGGAGACCCTTGAAGGGACTCAGGGTTGGAAGCGGGGAGCTGTTTTTT
CDR3: CASSWRPLKGLRVGSGELFF

V: TRBV7-2
J: TRBJ2-7
D: TRBD2
size: -
DNA: TGTGCCAGCAGCCCTAGAGGGCTAGCGGGATCCGAGCAGTACTTC
CDR3: CASSPRGLAGSEQYF

V: TRBV5-1
J: TRBJ2-1
D: -
size: few
DNA: TGCGCCAGCAGCTCGTATAAGAAGACGGGGGCATACTCCTACAATGAGCAGTTCTTC
CDR3: CASSSYKKTGAYSYNEQFF

V: TRBV30
J: TRBJ2-1
D: -
size: many
DNA: TGTGCCTGGAGTCCCGGGACGGTTTCCTACAATGAGCAGTTCTTC
CDR3: CAWSPGTVSYNEQFF

V: TRBV7-8
J: TRBJ2-3
D: TRBD2
size: many
DNA: TGTGCCAGCAGCTTAGTCCCTAGCGGGAGGCCAGATACGCAGTATTTT
CDR3: CASSLVPSGRPDTQYF

V: TRBV5-1
J: TRBJ2-6
D: -
size: many
DNA: TGCGCCAGCAGCTTCAGGGAAAAATCTGCTGGGGCCAACGTCCTGACTTTC
CDR3: CASSFREKSAGANVLTF

V: TRBV3-1
J: TRBJ2-1
D: -
size: -
DNA: TGTGCCATCAGTTTTGTCGGACAGGTGTCGGGAGGGCCGGAGAATGAGCAGTTCTTC
CDR3: CAISFVGQVSGGPENEQFF

V: TRBV27
J: TRBJ1-4
D: -
size: many
DNA: TGTGCCAGCAGGGGACGGATTCCTAATGAAAAACTGTTTTTT
CDR3: CASRGRIPNEKLFF

V: TRBV2
J: TRBJ2-5
D: -
size: many
DNA: TGTGCCAGCAGTGAGGTGGGCAGGGCAAAAGAGACCCAGTACTTC
CDR3: CASSEVGRAKETQYF

V: TRBV7-2
J: TRBJ1-5
D: TRBD1
size: many
DNA: TGTGCCAGCACCTTTATTCACGGGACAGGAGGCCATCAGCCCCAGCATTTT
CDR3: CASTFIHGTGGHQPQHF

V: TRBV11-1
J: TRBJ2-6
D: -
size: -
DNA: TGTGCCAGCAGACATAACTCGCAGGGGTTCGGGGGCTCTGGGGCCAACGTCCTGACTTTC
CDR3: CASRHNSQGFGGSGANVLTF

V: TRBV5-1
J: TRBJ2-5
D: -
size: many
DNA: TGCGCCAGCAGCTGGAGGGACCGAGAGACCCAGTACTTC
CDR3: CASSWRDRETQYF

V: TRBV19
J: TRBJ1-1
D: TRBD1
size: many
DNA: TGTGCCAGTAGTGGACAGGGGGGTTGGGCTGAAGCTTTCTTT
CDR3: CASSGQGGWAEAFF

V: TRBV28
J: TRBJ2-7
D: -
size: many
DNA: TGTGCCAGCAGTTTAATTCCTTCGGTCAGTTCCTACGAGCAGTACTTC
CDR3: CASSLIPSVSSYEQYF

V: TRBV28
J: TRBJ1-1
D: -
size: many
DNA: TGTGCCAGCAGTTTCCCGACCTCGAACACTGAAGCTTTCTTT
CDR3: CASSFPTSNTEAFF

V: TRBV7-6
J: TRBJ1-1
D: -
size: many
DNA: TGTGCCAGCAGCTTAGGTGGGGGCCACGCGGGCGACACTGAAGCTTTCTTT
CDR3: CASSLGGGHAGDTEAFF

V: TRBV4-3
J: TRBJ2-7
D: TRBD1
size: many
DNA: TGCGCCAGCAGCCCGTCGACAGGGAATTACGAGCAGTACTTC
CDR3: CASSPSTGNYEQYF

V: TRBV6-2/TRBV6-3
J: TRBJ2-7
D: -
size: many
DNA: TGTGCCAGCAGTTGGATAAGGGGATCCTACGAGCAGTACTTC
CDR3: CASSWIRGSYEQYF

V: TRBV15
J: TRBJ1-1
D: -
size: many
DNA: TGTGCCACCAGCAGAGATCTTGGGATTAGGGGAACTGAAGCTTTCTTT
CDR3: CATSRDLGIRGTEAFF

V: TRBV7-3
J: TRBJ2-7
D: -
size: many
DNA: TGTGCCAGCAGCACAAATGCCCGCGACAGCCTTACCTACGAGCAGTACTTC
CDR3: CASSTNARDSLTYEQYF

V: TRBV25-1
J: TRBJ1-2
D: -
size: -
DNA: TGTGCCAGCACGACTTTTCAGGGAGACGGCTACACCTTC
CDR3: CASTTFQGDGYTF

V: TRBV3-1
J: TRBJ2-5
D: -
size: few
DNA: TGTGCCAGCAGCCAAGATCCCAGGGTCCAAGAGACCCAGTACTTC
CDR3: CASSQDPRVQETQYF

V: TRBV7-2
J: TRBJ2-3
D: TRBD2
size: -
DNA: TGTGCCAGCAGCCCTACCCGGCCGGGACTAGGAACAGATACGCAGTATTTT
CDR3: CASSPTRPGLGTDTQYF

V: TRBV7-9
J: TRBJ2-5
D: -
size: many
DNA: TGTGCCAGCAGCCCCGGATCACGGGAGACCCAGTACTTC
CDR3: CASSPGSRETQYF

V: TRBV12-3/TRBV12-4
J: TRBJ2-3
D: TRBD2
size: many
DNA: TGTGCCAGCCAAACAGGACTAGCGGCAGTTACGCAGTATTTT
CDR3: CASQTGLAAVTQYF

V: TRBV7-3
J: TRBJ2-2
D: -
size: -
DNA: TGTGCCAGCAGCTATAGTAGGGCTTCTGGGGAGCTGTTTTTT
CDR3: CASSYSRASGELFF

V: TRBV20-1
J: TRBJ1-5
D: -
size: many
DNA: TGCAGTGCTAGAGATCCGAGTGGAGCCCAGCCCCAGCATTTT
CDR3: CSARDPSGAQPQHF

V: TRBV12-3/TRBV12-4
J: TRBJ2-4
D: -
size: many
DNA: TGTGCCAGCAGTTTTGAGTCAGGGGTGTCCAAAAACATTCAGTACTTC
CDR3: CASSFESGVSKNIQYF

V: TRBV6-5
J: TRBJ2-7
D: -
size: many
DNA: TGTGCCAGCAGTCACGGGCCCTACGAGCAGTACTTC
CDR3: CASSHGPYEQYF

V: TRBV12-5
J: TRBJ2-1
D: TRBD1
size: many
DNA: TGTGCTAGTGGTTTGGGATGGAAGACAGGGGAGAACAATGAGCAGTTCTTC
CDR3: CASGLGWKTGENNEQFF

V: TRBV29-1
J: TRBJ2-3
D: -
size: -
DNA: TGCAGCGTAAACTCGATTAGGAGGATGGGGACAGATACGCAGTATTTT
CDR3: CSVNSIRRMGTDTQYF